The entry that follows covers one TCR beta chain sequence. As originally analysed: Nucleated cell number was recorded as an estimate derived from reference gene primer amplification. Profiled with immunoSEQ multiplex PCR; TCRdb holds only in-frame clones, not every one. V and J calls and clone size are given by that table; D and trimming were obtained from the DNA. The repertoire holds 250,000 to 300,000 clones, with roughly 90% as singletons. This specimen comes from a study of blood T cell repertoires in COVID-19. Study-level background: Samples of COVID-19 (acute and convalescent) were obtained from the United States, Italy and Spain. PBMCs, B-cell-depleted T cells, or T cells were the source of the cDNA or gDNA that made up the material.

The sequenced sample was peripheral blood. This clonotype was sampled from a man under 40 with active or convalescent COVID-19.

The CDR3 sequence: CASSSPRDSAYNEQFF. Here the CDR3 DNA reads TGTGCCAGCAGTAGCCCCCGGGACAGCGCCTACAATGAGCAGTTCTTC. This chain uses TRBV2 with TRBJ2-1; 7 bases fit TRBD1. CDR3 length: 16 residues. Germline CDR1 is SNHLY and CDR2 is FYNNEI. V shed 5 bases, J shed 2 bases, and the junction held 9 bases outside the gene matches. Based on the CDR3 plus reference TRBV2 and TRBJ2-1, the full variable domain is EPEVTQTPSHQVTQMGQEVILRCVPISNHLYFYWYRQILGQKVEFLVSFYNNEISEKSEIFDDQFSVERPDGSNFTLKIRSTKLEDSAMYFCASSSPRDSAYNEQFFGPGTRLTVL.